This T cell receptor (beta chain) originates from a study of Graves' ophthalmopathy and Graves' hyperthyroidism. From germline, CDR1 is SGHTA and CDR2 FQGNSA. The CDR3 has 15 amino acids. Trimming stripped 1 base from V and 0 bases from J, with 10 bases between. The TCR beta CDR3 regions underwent amplification from RNA transcripts. An opening RT-PCR round employed HTBI primers and preceded a second-round multiplex PCR. TCRdb re-analysed the multiplex PCR reads in MiXCR, keeping a single row per CDR3 protein. The sample holds a few hundred thousand distinct CDR3 sequences; approximately 17% are singletons and the top ten take 2% to 2.5%. Ten or more counts support this clonotype.

Material for sequencing was peripheral blood. The receptor's source is an adult woman with stable Graves' hyperthyroidism. The chain carries TRBV7-2 and TRBJ2-7; D ambiguous. The CDR3 nucleotides read TGTGCCAGCAGCTTAGTGTTAGCCCGCTCCTACGAGCAGTACTTC. Its protein product is CASSLVLARSYEQYF.